This T cell receptor beta chain is from a study of preoperative IRX-2 immunotherapy in early breast cancer. The sample's treatment: preoperative locoregional IRX-2 cytokine immunotherapy. This phase Ib study tested locoregional IRX-2 cytokine immunotherapy given before surgery. This CDR3 has 14 residues. CDR1 and CDR2 (germline): MNHEY, SMNVEV (reference sequence). The V and J ends lost 6 bases and 5 bases respectively, with 13 bases between them. The method was immunoSEQ multiplex PCR; TCRdb's version includes in-frame clones alone and lacks a portion of them. The data contain 20,000 to 30,000 clones, around 90% of them singletons.

The chain combines TRBV27 with TRBJ2-2; maybe TRBD1 (6 bases). The specimen was tumor tissue, collected after IRX-2 immunotherapy. This clonotype was obtained from a human donor with breast cancer. The CDR3 sequence is CASRYAGATGELFF. In nucleotides, the CDR3 is TGTGCCAGCAGATATGCAGGGGCGACCGGGGAGCTGTTTTTT.